This T cell receptor (beta chain) is from a study of graft-versus-host responses after intestinal transplantation (dated by TCRdb to about 2021). About the study as a whole: Recipients received multivisceral, liver-intestinal, or isolated intestinal transplants. Every recipient was given anti-thymocyte globulin induction, followed by around three years of maintenance tacrolimus and steroids. Graft-versus-host and host-versus-graft alloreactive T cell clones were tracked in the graft, circulation and bone marrow after intestinal transplantation using bulk TCR-beta CDR3 sequencing. To identify alloreactive clones, pre-transplant mixed lymphocyte reaction products were sequenced and compared with unstimulated pre-transplant donor and recipient T cells. The cohort enrolled 20 to 30 intestinal transplant recipients, one of whom was a retransplant, and a few patients without pretransplant specimens were excluded. A peak of at least 4% donor T cells among recipient peripheral blood mononuclear cells was the definition used for donor T cell macrochimerism. Rather than being sequenced by the commercial service, samples from a few later patients were sequenced in-house on an Illumina MiSeq and processed with MiXCR.

V is pruned by 5 bases and J by 5 bases, leaving 5 bases of the junction without a gene match. Taken from the germline V gene, the CDR1 and CDR2 loops are MDHEN and SYDVKM. The CDR3 runs 13 residues from the cysteine to the phenylalanine. Just CDR3 DNA is preserved here, 39 bases in frame from base 1. Library generation was performed with the immunoSEQ multiplex PCR assay. For most patients, genomic DNA was isolated with the Qiagen DNeasy Blood and Tissue Kit and sent frozen to Adaptive Biotechnologies for TCR sequencing. High-throughput TCR-beta CDR3 sequencing of genomic DNA from most patients was performed by Adaptive Biotechnologies. As for the original processing: TCR sequencing data were retrieved from Adaptive's ImmunoSEQ software for roughly 20 patients, whereas a few other patients were processed with MiXCR and VDJtools. To correct CD4 versus CD8 sorting errors, sequences present in both subsets at a frequency ratio below 5:1 were removed. CDR3 nucleotide sequences shared between donor and recipient were removed because the origin of such sequences could not be assigned. Alloreactive clones required at least 2-fold expansion over unstimulated cells and minimum CFSE-low frequency of 0.002% (template counts) or 0.001% (read counts). Mappable clones were those detected in sequenced pre-transplant spleen, lymph node, or MLR CFSE-low populations of the donor or recipient. The cumulative frequency of alloreactive clones was calculated as a percentage of all sequences, weighted by copy number. Not all clones reach the TCRdb copy of this immuneACCESS table, which keeps in-frame sequences only. Checked studies attribute under half of the gap to unresolved V genes and leave the rest unexplained. The V and J calls and clone size come from that table; D and trimming were worked out from the DNA. Recorded for this sample are about 99,000 clones; less than 95% of them occurred a single time. The ten most abundant clones make up about 0.062% of the sample.

The intended sense of this specimen's time point label: cells obtained before transplantation from donor or recipient. CD3+CD4+ and CD3+CD8+ populations were FACS-sorted from unstimulated pre-transplant donor and recipient cells taken from spleen or lymph nodes. Regarding this clone: No antigen is known for it. No clone much larger than this one lies a single base away; base qualities are absent.

What the work shows at the level of the full study, not this receptor alone: In the allografts of patients with donor T cell macrochimerism, GvH to HvG T cell clonal ratios were high. Conclusions were limited by the relatively low number and heterogeneity of intestinal transplant patients. GvH clones were detected in recipient bone marrow, and some appeared earlier in ileal mucosa or blood, consistent with an intestinal mucosal origin. Peak levels of circulating GvH clones were associated with declines in HvG clones early after transplant.

The source of this sequence is a human donor who was the organ donor for an intestinal transplant. Specimen: unstimulated CD8+ T cells sorted from spleen or lymph node cells, collected before transplant. Rearrangement joined TRBV28 to TRBJ1-1, with 7 central nucleotides matching TRBD1. The nucleotide sequence is given as TGTGCCAGCAGTCCGACAGGGTTTACTGAAGCTTTCTTT. The translation is CASSPTGFTEAFF.